Each of the 27 T cell receptor beta chains below was sequenced from the same sample in a study of liver allograft versus peripheral blood T cells. Looking at the study overall: Repertoires of T cell receptors in transplanted livers were compared with recipients' peripheral blood repertoires.

TCRdb processed the reads anew with MiXCR; each CDR3 protein has one entry. The repertoire has thousands of distinct CDR3 sequences, about a sixth of them found once; the top ten carry approximately 1.8%. The receptors originated from a human patient who had a liver transplant. T cells may partly derive from the graft donor.

The genes are TRBV6-5 and TRBJ2-7; D tentatively fits TRBD1 or TRBD2 (6 bases each). Trimming took 6 bases from V and 1 from J, leaving 13 bases between them. Per germline, CDR1 MNHEY and CDR2 SVGAGI. This CDR3 is built from 14 residues. CDR3 DNA sequence: TGTGCCAGCAGCCCAAAGGGGGGATCCTACGAGCAGTACTTC. Protein sequence: CASSPKGGSYEQYF.

This clonotype is medium-sized within its sample. The J gene is TRBJ1-2, the V gene TRBV6-5; TRBD1 is a possible D gene (5 bases). CDR3 length equals 13 residues. Germline CDR1 reads MNHEY; CDR2 reads SVGAGI. Trimming took 6 bases from V and 7 from J, leaving 15 bases between them. The CDR3 reads CASSHDGGAGYTF. CDR3 nucleotide sequence: TGTGCCAGCAGCCACGATGGGGGTGCTGGCTACACCTTC.

This clonotype was picked up a small number of times. This chain joins TRBV2 and TRBJ1-1, with D maybe TRBD1 (6 bases). The CDR3 extends over 13 amino acids. Trimming took 3 bases from V and 5 from J, leaving 10 bases between them. Per germline, CDR1 SNHLY and CDR2 FYNNEI. Written as DNA, the CDR3 is TGTGCCAGCAGTGAGACTACAGGGACTGAAGCTTTCTTT. It yields the protein CASSETTGTEAFF.

The chain employs TRBV19 and TRBJ2-1, with 7 bases fitting TRBD2. The CDR3 runs to 13 residues. The J segment lost 3 bases and the V segment lost 9 bases, leaving 5 bases of the junction unmatched. The V gene's germline CDR1 is LNHDA and CDR2 SQIVND (reference sequence). The CDR3 here is CASQWGGYNEQFF. CDR3 sequence (DNA): TGTGCCAGCCAATGGGGGGGCTACAATGAGCAGTTCTTC.

This chain joins TRBV20-1 and TRBJ2-1, with 8 bases lining up with TRBD2. This CDR3 is built from 16 residues. Germline trimming cut 3 bases from V and 3 bases from J; bases unmatched to any gene: 10. CDR1 is DFQATT, CDR2 SNEGSKA, per germline (reference sequence). DNA for the CDR3: TGCAGTGCTAGGGAGGCTAGCGGGCTAATCTACAATGAGCAGTTCTTC. Translation: CSAREASGLIYNEQFF.

This clonotype qualifies as medium-sized. This chain links TRBV13 with TRBJ2-7; D might be TRBD1 (6 bases). V lost 5 bases and J lost 2, with 13 bases in between. CDR1 and CDR2 (germline): PRHDT, FYEKMQ (reference sequence). This CDR3 is built from 14 residues. CDR3 amino acids: CASSPNRETYEQYF. In DNA form, the CDR3 reads TGTGCCAGCAGCCCAAACAGGGAGACCTACGAGCAGTACTTC.

The chain recombines TRBV3-2 with TRBJ1-3; the table gives TRBD1 as D, unverified against the DNA. TRBV3-2 is flagged as a pseudogene. The CDR3 runs 15 residues. In DNA form, the CDR3 reads TGTGCCAGCTCAGACAGGGGGCAAGCTGGAAACACCATATATTTT. Amino acids: CASSDRGQAGNTIYF.

In this sample, this clonotype turned up a few times. Here the CDR3 DNA reads TGTGCCAGCAGTGACGGGATATACACTGAAGCTTTCTTT. It translates to CASSDGIYTEAFF. This chain uses TRBV6-1 with TRBJ1-1, with D unclear. V lost 3 bases and J lost 3, with 8 bases in between. The CDR3 totals 13 residues. Per germline, CDR1 MNHNS and CDR2 SASEGT.

The table lists this clonotype with a count of one. This may be a read error, as it is one base from a much larger clone. The CDR3: CASSSGEDRSPLLF. The CDR3 nucleotides are TGTGCCAGCAGTTCCGGGGAGGATAGGTCACCCCTCCTCTTT. V and J are TRBV6-5 and TRBJ1-6; the D is unclear. Germline loops: CDR1 MNHEY, CDR2 SVGAGI. This CDR3 region has 14 residues.

This clonotype is labeled as medium-sized. This chain links TRBV5-4 with TRBJ1-1; D possibly corresponds to TRBD1 (6 bases). There are 13 residues in the CDR3. The V end was cut by 2 bases, the J end by 5 bases, with 10 bases between. CDR1 is SGHNT, CDR2 YYREEE, per germline (reference sequence). CDR3 sequence reads: CASSFDRSTEAFF. The CDR3 DNA reads TGTGCCAGCAGCTTTGACAGGTCTACTGAAGCTTTCTTT.

This rearrangement joins TRBV7-9 to TRBJ2-7; a possible D gene is TRBD1 (5 bases). Germline-derived CDR1 and CDR2 are SEHNR and FQNEAQ (reference sequence). Trimming took off 3 bases at V and 6 bases at J, with 18 bases between the two ends. This CDR3 has 15 residues. CDR3 nucleotide sequence: TGTGCCAGCAGCTTTGGGTACAGGCCAAAGACCGAGCAGTACTTC. Its protein product is CASSFGYRPKTEQYF. Full variable domain (remainder filled in from reference TRBV7-9 and TRBJ2-7): DTGVSQNPRHKITKRGQNVTFRCDPISEHNRLYWYRQTLGQGPEFLTYFQNEAQLEKSRLLSDRFSAERPKGSFSTLEIQRTEQGDSAMYLCASSFGYRPKTEQYFGPGTRLTVT.

This clonotype was counted many times. V is TRBV9 and J is TRBJ2-1, with D possibly matching TRBD1 (5 bases). The CDR3 spans 20 residues. V lost 0 bases to trimming and J lost 0 bases, with 22 bases between them. Germline CDR1 and CDR2: SGDLS and YYNGEE. As DNA, the CDR3 is TGTGCCAGCAGCGTAGCGGCAGGGAAATTTTGGGGTAGCTCCTACAATGAGCAGTTCTTC. Translating it yields CASSVAAGKFWGSSYNEQFF.

This clonotype was detected many times. This chain joins TRBV12-3 or TRBV12-4 and TRBJ2-2; D unresolved. This CDR3 has 12 residues. V dropped 6 bases and J dropped 6 bases, with 8 bases sitting between them. CDR3 nucleotides: TGTGCCAGCAGACCCTTGGCCGGGGAGCTGTTTTTT. Translation: CASRPLAGELFF.

This clonotype was detected only a few times. V usage is TRBV6-2 or TRBV6-3 and J usage is TRBJ1-1; TRBD1 agrees at 9 bases. There are 17 residues in the CDR3. V dropped 4 bases and J dropped 1; count of bases not matched to a gene: 10. CDR1 is MNHEY and CDR2 is SVGEGT in the germline V gene. The CDR3 loop is CASSSHRGRGKNTEAFF. Here the CDR3 DNA reads TGTGCCAGCAGTTCCCACAGGGGGCGCGGGAAGAACACTGAAGCTTTCTTT.

There are many counts of this clonotype. J is TRBJ2-1 and V is TRBV5-4, with a tentative D call TRBD1 (5 bases). The CDR3 is made up of 14 amino acids. V shed 0 bases and J shed 6 bases, with 10 bases lying between them. Germline lookup yields CDR1 SGHNT and CDR2 YYREEE (reference sequence). Here the CDR3 DNA reads TGTGCCAGCAGCTTGGGTCTAGGGGCCAATGAGCAGTTCTTC. Translating gives CASSLGLGANEQFF.

On this clonotype: Just one base apart from a much larger clone, this may be a read error. The rearrangement links TRBV11-2 to TRBJ1-5; D might be TRBD1 (6 bases). Germline CDR1 is SGHAT and CDR2 is FQNNGV. The CDR3 contains 14 residues. The CDR3 coding sequence is TGTGTCAGCAGCCCCGGACAGTCTGGAAGGCCCCAGCATTTT. Protein product: CVSSPGQSGRPQHF. The whole variable domain, remainder taken from reference TRBV11-2 and TRBJ1-5, is EAGVAQSPRYKIIEKRQSVAFWCNPISGHATLYWYQQILGQGPKLLIQFQNNGVVDDSQLPKDRFSAERLKGVDSTLKIQPAKLEDSAVYLCVSSPGQSGRPQHFGDGTRLSIL.

This clonotype was detected a few times. The chain carries TRBV3-1 and TRBJ2-2; tentative D call: TRBD2 (7 bases). V lost 8 bases and J lost 6, with 19 bases in between. The CDR3 is 15 residues long. Germline lookup yields CDR1 LGHDT and CDR2 YNNKEL (reference sequence). CDR3 in amino acids: CASRPGGHAPGELFF. The CDR3 DNA follows: TGTGCCAGCCGCCCCGGGGGGCACGCACCCGGGGAGCTGTTTTTT.

This clonotype is medium-sized. The chain carries TRBV6-5 and TRBJ1-1, with D maybe TRBD1 (6 bases). Germline-derived CDR1 and CDR2 are MNHEY and SVGAGI. Trimming pared 6 bases from V and 5 bases from J, leaving 13 bases between. The CDR3 spans 13 residues. CDR3 sequence (DNA): TGTGCCAGCAGGGAACAGGGAGGGACTGAAGCTTTCTTT. Translation gives CASREQGGTEAFF.

Concerning this clonotype itself: This may come from a read error, since a much larger clone is one base off. The CDR3 DNA reads TGTGCCAGCAGCAGGTCGACAGTCGAAGACACCTTC. Residues: CASSRSTVEDTF. This chain joins TRBV19 and TRBJ1-2; tentative D call: TRBD1 (5 bases). This CDR3 region has 12 residues. V lost 9 bases and J 12 bases, leaving 20 bases between the germline ends. Germline V CDR1 and CDR2: LNHDA, SQIVND (reference sequence).

Relative to its sample, this clonotype is medium-sized (0.01 to 0.1%). This chain joins TRBV7-9 and TRBJ1-3; perhaps TRBD1 as D (6 bases). This CDR3 spans 13 amino acids. V was clipped by 5 bases and J by 4 bases, with 9 bases between them. Germline lookup yields CDR1 SEHNR and CDR2 FQNEAQ (reference sequence). The CDR3 DNA reads as TGTGCCAGCAGCCCAGGACAGGGAAACACCATATATTTT. Protein sequence: CASSPGQGNTIYF.

This CDR3 is CSAPREGYGYTF. The CDR3 DNA is TGCAGTGCTCCCCGGGAAGGCTATGGCTACACCTTC. V gene TRBV20-1 combines with J gene TRBJ1-2; no reliable D call. The germline V and J ends were trimmed by 5 bases and 4 bases, with 11 bases remaining between them. This CDR3 region has 12 residues. Germline CDR1 is DFQATT and CDR2 is SNEGSKA (reference sequence).

This clonotype was counted at least ten times. The chain links TRBV18 to TRBJ2-3; TRBD2 aligns across 8 bases. The CDR3 is made up of 16 amino acids. The ends lost 1 base at V and 2 bases at J; junction bases unmatched: 5. Germline V gene lookup returns CDR1 KGHSH and CDR2 LQKENI. CDR3 bases: TGTGCCAGCTCACCACAAGCGGGGGATTACACAGATACGCAGTATTTT. Protein: CASSPQAGDYTDTQYF.

By share, this clonotype counts as medium-sized (0.01 to 0.1%). V usage is TRBV6-6 and J usage is TRBJ1-5; D unresolved. V was shortened by 2 bases and J by 8 bases, with 22 bases between the two germline ends. The CDR3 has 17 amino acids. Germline loops: CDR1 MNHNY, CDR2 SVGAGI (reference sequence). In nucleotides, the CDR3 is TGTGCCAGCAGTTACCCAGCACAAGGCGGTGCTCATGAGCCCCAGCATTTT. Encoded protein: CASSYPAQGGAHEPQHF.

The chain links TRBV20-1 to TRBJ1-5; weak D call: TRBD1 (5 bases). Between the trimmed V and J ends, which lost 6 bases and 1 base, there was a span of 10 bases. The CDR3 length is 13 residues. Germline V gives CDR1 DFQATT, CDR2 SNEGSKA (reference sequence). This chain's CDR3 is CSAGGGSNQPQHF. The CDR3 DNA sequence: TGCAGTGCCGGGGGGGGGAGCAATCAGCCCCAGCATTTT.

V usage is TRBV9 and J usage is TRBJ2-1, with TRBD1 identical over 8 bases. Trimming removed 3 bases from V and 3 bases from J; junction bases left unmatched: 8. Per germline, CDR1 SGDLS and CDR2 YYNGEE. The CDR3 is 16 amino acids. For the CDR3, the DNA is TGTGCCAGCAGCGAGCTCGGACAGGGTGGCTACAATGAGCAGTTCTTC. It encodes CASSELGQGGYNEQFF.

The genes are TRBV30 and TRBJ1-5; D is unclear. The CDR3 contains 13 residues. Deletions cut 5 bases from V and 4 bases from J, with 12 bases between. Germline CDR1 is GTSNPN and CDR2 is SVGIG (reference sequence). The CDR3 region is CAWSDGLNQPQHF. DNA for the CDR3: TGTGCCTGGTCTGACGGACTAAATCAGCCCCAGCATTTT. Filled out from reference TRBV30 and TRBJ1-5, the complete variable domain reads SQTIHQWPATLVQPVGSPLSLECTVEGTSNPNLYWYRQAAGRGLQLLFYSVGIGQISSEVPQNLSASRPQDRQFILSSKKLLLSDSGFYLCAWSDGLNQPQHFGDGTRLSIL.

Concerning this clonotype: Since a much larger clone is just one base distant, this may be a read error. The conserved final phenylalanine or tryptophan is absent from the CDR3, which likely points to a read error. V is TRBV24-1 and J is TRBJ1-2, with D perhaps matching TRBD1 (5 bases). Between the trimmed V and J ends, which lost 4 bases and 8 bases, there was a span of 13 bases. The germline V gene encodes CDR1 KGHDR and CDR2 SFDVKD. This CDR3 is 13 amino acids long. As DNA, the CDR3 is TGTGCCACCAGTGAGGCCCAGGGTCGCGGCTACACCTCC. This sequence encodes CATSEAQGRGYTS.